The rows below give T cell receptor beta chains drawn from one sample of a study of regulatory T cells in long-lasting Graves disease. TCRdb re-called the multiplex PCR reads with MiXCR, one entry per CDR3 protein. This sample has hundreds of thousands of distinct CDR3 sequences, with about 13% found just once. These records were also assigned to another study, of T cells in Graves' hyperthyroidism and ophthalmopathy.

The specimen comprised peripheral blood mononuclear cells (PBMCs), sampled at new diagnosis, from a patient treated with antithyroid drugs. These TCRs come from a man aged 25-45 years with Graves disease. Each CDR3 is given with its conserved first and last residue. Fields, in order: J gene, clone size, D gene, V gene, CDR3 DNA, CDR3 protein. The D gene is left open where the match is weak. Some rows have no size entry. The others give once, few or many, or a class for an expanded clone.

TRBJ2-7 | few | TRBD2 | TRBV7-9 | TGTGCCAGCAGCTTAGCGATTTTTGGCCGAATGACTAGCGGGAACTACGAGCAGTACTTC | CASSLAIFGRMTSGNYEQYF
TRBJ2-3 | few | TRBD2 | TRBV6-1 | TGTGCCAGCGGGACTAGTGAAAGAGATTCGCAGTATTTT | CASGTSERDSQYF
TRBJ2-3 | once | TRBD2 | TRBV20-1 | TGCAGTGCTTCCAGACTAGCGGGAGGGCCGACAGATACGCAGTATTTT | CSASRLAGGPTDTQYF
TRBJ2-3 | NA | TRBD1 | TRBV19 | TGTGCCAGTAGAATAGGCGGGACAGGGGGCGGAGATACGCAGTATTTT | CASRIGGTGGGDTQYF
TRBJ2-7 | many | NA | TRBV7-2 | TGTGCCAGCAGCTTAGTTGGAGCGGTTAGCTCCTACGAGCAGTACTTC | CASSLVGAVSSYEQYF
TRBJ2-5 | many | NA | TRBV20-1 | TGCAGTGCTAGTACGGGGCTGAGGGAGACCCAGTACTTC | CSASTGLRETQYF
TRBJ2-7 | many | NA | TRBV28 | TGTGCCAGCAGAATAGGCGGACGCGGCGAGCAGTACTTC | CASRIGGRGEQYF
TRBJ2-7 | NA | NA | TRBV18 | TGTGCCAGCTCCGCCGGGGGAGGTGGATCCTACGAGCAGTACTTC | CASSAGGGGSYEQYF
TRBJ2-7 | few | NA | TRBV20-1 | TGCAGTGCTAGAGATGGGGGGGGCCGCGAGCAGTACTTC | CSARDGGGREQYF
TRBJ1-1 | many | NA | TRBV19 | TGTGCCAGTAGTTTCGCGGAAAGGAACACTGAAGCTTTCTTT | CASSFAERNTEAFF
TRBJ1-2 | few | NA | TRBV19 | TGTGCCAGTAGTATCGGCAGCTTTAACTATGGCTACACCTTC | CASSIGSFNYGYTF
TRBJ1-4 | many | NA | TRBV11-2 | TGTGCCAGCAGCTTAGATGGGGGGGGCGCGGATGAAAAACTGTTTTTT | CASSLDGGGADEKLFF
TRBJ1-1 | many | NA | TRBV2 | TGTGCCAGCAGTGAAGAGGGTTTGAACACTGAAGCTTTCTTT | CASSEEGLNTEAFF
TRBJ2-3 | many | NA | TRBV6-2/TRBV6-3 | TGTGCCAGCAGTTTAACCGGGACGGGTAGCACAGATACGCAGTATTTT | CASSLTGTGSTDTQYF
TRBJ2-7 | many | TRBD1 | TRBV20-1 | TGCAGCCTTTGGACCAACAGGGGGGCCTACGAGCAGTACTTC | CSLWTNRGAYEQYF
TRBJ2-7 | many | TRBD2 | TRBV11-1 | TGTGCCAGCAGCTTAGAGCGGGAGTGGTACGAGCAGTACTTC | CASSLEREWYEQYF
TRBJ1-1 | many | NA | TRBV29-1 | TGCAGCGTTGGGGTACTGCCGAACACTGAAGCTTTCTTT | CSVGVLPNTEAFF
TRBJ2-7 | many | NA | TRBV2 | TGTGCCAGCAGTGAATCCGGCTACGAGCAGTACTTC | CASSESGYEQYF
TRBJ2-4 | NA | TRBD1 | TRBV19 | TGTGCCAGTAGTCCGGGGACAGGGGGGAGCGGAGCCAAAAACATTCAGTACTTC | CASSPGTGGSGAKNIQYF
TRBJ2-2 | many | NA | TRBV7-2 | TGTGCCAGCAGCTTAAGAAGGCAACCGAACACCGGGGAGCTGTTTTTT | CASSLRRQPNTGELFF
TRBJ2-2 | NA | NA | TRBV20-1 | TGCAGTGCTAGAGGACTAGGGAACACCGGGGAGCTGTTTTTT | CSARGLGNTGELFF
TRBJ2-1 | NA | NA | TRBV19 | TGTGCCAGTAGCGGCCGAGGAGATGAGCAGTTCTTC | CASSGRGDEQFF
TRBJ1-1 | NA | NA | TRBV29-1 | TGCAGCGTTGCCGCCAGGACCCGGGGAACTGAAGCTTTCTTT | CSVAARTRGTEAFF
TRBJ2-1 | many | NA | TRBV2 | TGTGCCAGCAGTGACCCAGGGCCTTTTTACAATGAGCAGTTCTTC | CASSDPGPFYNEQFF
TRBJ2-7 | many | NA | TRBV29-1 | TGCAGCGTTGCAGCGGCGTACGAGCAGTACTTC | CSVAAAYEQYF
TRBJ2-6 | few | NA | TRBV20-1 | TGCAGTGCTAGGGCGGGGCGCTCTGGGGCCAACGTCCTGACTTTC | CSARAGRSGANVLTF
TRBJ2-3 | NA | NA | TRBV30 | TGTGCCTGGAATGTGTTAGATACGCAGTATTTT | CAWNVLDTQYF
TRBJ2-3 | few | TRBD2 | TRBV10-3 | TGTGCCATCAGTGGGACTAGCGGCACAGATACGCAGTATTTT | CAISGTSGTDTQYF